This T cell receptor (beta chain) is drawn from a study of OX40 agonist ivuxolimab in advanced cancers. Exclusion of a patient followed from autoimmune disease history or systemic immunosuppression. V lost 5 bases and J lost 2; bases outside the gene matches: 9. The CDR3 runs 16 residues. The germline V gene encodes CDR1 SEHNR and CDR2 FQNEAQ (reference sequence). Libraries were prepared by immunoSEQ multiplex PCR; TCRdb keeps only in-frame clonotypes and omits some of them. The sample shows around 100,000 clones, about 90% of them seen only once. This clonotype was obtained from an adult with an advanced solid tumor such as melanoma, head and neck, liver or kidney cancer. The rearrangement links TRBV7-9 to TRBJ2-7, with 10 bases lining up with TRBD1. The starting material was CD4+ or CD8+ T cells sorted from blood, obtained in a trial of the OX40 agonist ivuxolimab. CDR3 loop: CASSAMPGTGAYEQYF. The CDR3 DNA reads as TGTGCCAGCAGCGCAATGCCCGGGACAGGGGCCTACGAGCAGTACTTC.